The sequence of this T cell receptor (beta chain) was determined in a study of blood T cell repertoires in COVID-19. Study-wide context: Samples taken during acute and convalescent COVID-19 were collected in the United States, Italy and Spain. PBMCs, B-cell-depleted T cells, or T cells were the source of the cDNA or gDNA that made up the material.

Study processing details: It was from reference gene primer amplification that nucleated cell counts were estimated. The method was immunoSEQ multiplex PCR; TCRdb's version includes in-frame clones alone and lacks a portion of them. The D gene and trimming were derived from the DNA, and the V and J assignments and clone size from that table. The data show tens of thousands of clones, with roughly 76% seen just once and 15% to 20% held by the top ten. Germline V gives CDR1 MNHEY, CDR2 SVGAGI. V trimming: 8 bases; J trimming: 7 bases; junction bases outside the gene matches: 7. This CDR3 contains 12 residues.

The chain is built from TRBV6-5 and TRBJ2-5, with 7 bases that match TRBD2. This TCR was sampled from an older man with active or convalescent COVID-19. Specimen: peripheral blood. CDR3 loop: CASASPGGTQYF. The CDR3 DNA reads as TGTGCCAGCGCGTCACCGGGGGGGACCCAGTACTTC.